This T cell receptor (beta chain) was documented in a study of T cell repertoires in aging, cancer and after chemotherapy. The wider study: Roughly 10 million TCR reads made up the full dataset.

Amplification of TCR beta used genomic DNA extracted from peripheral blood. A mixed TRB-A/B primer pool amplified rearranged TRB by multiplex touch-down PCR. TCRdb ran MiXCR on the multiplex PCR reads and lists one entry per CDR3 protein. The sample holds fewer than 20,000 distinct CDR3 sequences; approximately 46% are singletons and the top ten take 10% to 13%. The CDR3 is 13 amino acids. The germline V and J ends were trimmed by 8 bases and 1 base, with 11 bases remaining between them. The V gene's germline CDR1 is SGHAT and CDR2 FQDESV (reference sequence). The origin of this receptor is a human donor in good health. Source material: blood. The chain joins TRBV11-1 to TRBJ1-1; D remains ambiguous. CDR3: CASGQEANTEAFF. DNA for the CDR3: TGTGCCAGCGGTCAGGAGGCGAACACTGAAGCTTTCTTT.